The 21 T cell receptor beta chains listed next were all sequenced from one sample in a study of CD8+ T cells in alopecia areata. Treatment in this sample: oral pan-JAK inhibitor, 5-10 mg twice daily. RNA extraction was followed by reverse transcription into cDNA, which acted as the sequencing template. Produced via immunoSEQ multiplex PCR; TCRdb's table is partial and in-frame only. The table lists more than 95,000 clones, 58% of them singletons. This specimen was CD8+ T cells sorted from blood, taken at week 4, from a patient treated with tofacitinib. These receptors were collected from a human donor with alopecia areata.

The chain joins TRBV5-1 to TRBJ1-5, with D maybe TRBD1 (5 bases). The germline V and J ends were trimmed by 1 base and 1 base, with 24 bases remaining between them. CDR3 size: 20 residues. Germline CDR1 reads SGHRS; CDR2 reads YFSETQ. The CDR3 here is CASSLTRGWRGRLSNQPQHF. CDR3 sequence (DNA): TGCGCCAGCAGCTTGACTCGGGGGTGGAGGGGACGCCTAAGCAATCAGCCCCAGCATTTT. Together with reference TRBV5-1 and TRBJ1-5, the CDR3 gives the full variable domain: KAGVTQTPRYLIKTRGQQVTLSCSPISGHRSVSWYQQTPGQGLQFLFEYFSETQRNKGNFPGRFSGRQFSNSRSEMNVSTLELGDSALYLCASSLTRGWRGRLSNQPQHFGDGTRLSIL.

The chain has TRBV9 and TRBJ2-7, with D perhaps given as TRBD1 or TRBD2 (5 bases each). The CDR3 covers 14 residues. Per germline, CDR1 SGDLS and CDR2 YYNGEE. V was trimmed by 1 base and J by 2 bases, leaving 10 bases between them. CDR3 sequence (DNA): TGTGCCAGCAGCGTACTCGGGGACCCCTACGAGCAGTACTTC. Translation: CASSVLGDPYEQYF.

This chain uses TRBV4-2 with TRBJ2-1; no clear D. Between the trimmed V and J ends, which lost 9 bases and 6 bases, there was a span of 9 bases. Per germline, CDR1 LGHNA and CDR2 YNFKEQ. The CDR3 spans 11 residues. The CDR3 spells CASSPGNEQFF. The CDR3 nucleotides are TGTGCCAGTTCCCCGGGCAATGAGCAGTTCTTC.

The chain recombines TRBV27 with TRBJ2-3; the D is unclear. V lost 3 bases to trimming and J lost 4 bases, with 11 bases between them. The V gene's germline CDR1 is MNHEY and CDR2 SMNVEV (reference sequence). This CDR3 comprises 14 residues. The CDR3 coding sequence is TGTGCCAGCAGTTTGGTCGAAAGCGCAGATACGCAGTATTTT. Protein product: CASSLVESADTQYF.

Written as DNA, the CDR3 is TGTGCCAGCAGTTTTGGGGGTAGCGGCAATCAGCCCCAGCATTTT. Residues: CASSFGGSGNQPQHF. The V call is TRBV27, the J call TRBJ1-5, with TRBD1 as a possible D gene (5 bases). Germline V gives CDR1 MNHEY, CDR2 SMNVEV (reference sequence). The CDR3 consists of 15 residues. V gave up 3 bases and J gave up 2 bases, with 11 bases separating them.

This clone was detected only a few times. This rearrangement joins TRBV30 to TRBJ1-6; tentative D call: TRBD1 (5 bases). Germline CDR1 and CDR2: GTSNPN and SVGIG (reference sequence). Trimming took 4 bases from V and 0 from J, leaving 13 bases between them. The length of the CDR3 is 16 residues. The CDR3 protein is CAWKDSRSSYNSPLHF. In DNA form, the CDR3 reads TGTGCCTGGAAAGACAGCAGAAGCTCCTATAATTCACCCCTCCACTTT.

The chain joins TRBV2 to TRBJ1-1, with TRBD1 matching over 9 bases. The length of the CDR3 is 13 residues. V shed 3 bases and J 5 bases; nucleotides not matched to a gene: 1. Per germline, CDR1 SNHLY and CDR2 FYNNEI. DNA of the CDR3: TGTGCCAGCAGTGAGGGGACAGGGACTGAAGCTTTCTTT. The encoded protein is CASSEGTGTEAFF.

In its sample, this clone was seen once. The V call is TRBV7-8, the J call TRBJ2-1, with TRBD2 matching over 13 bases. Germline trimming cut 4 bases from V and 8 bases from J; bases unmatched to any gene: 5. The germline CDR1 and CDR2 sequences are SGHVS and FQNEAQ. The length of the CDR3 is 15 residues. The CDR3 nucleotides are TGTGCCAGCAGCTACGGACTAGCGGGGGACCATGAGCAGTTCTTC. This encodes CASSYGLAGDHEQFF.

Comments on this clone: This specimen includes other DNA sequences encoding the same CDR3. This chain connects TRBV30 to TRBJ1-1; D is uncertain. Germline V gene lookup returns CDR1 GTSNPN and CDR2 SVGIG (reference sequence). The V gene lost 0 bases and the J gene lost 1 base, with 6 bases spanning the gap. This CDR3 has 13 amino acids. The CDR3 coding sequence is TGTGCCTGGAGTGTACAGACGAACACTGAAGCTTTCTTT. Encoded protein: CAWSVQTNTEAFF.

Concerning this clone: The junction and the germline gene differ at one end; a read error may be behind it. The rearrangement joins TRBV7-2 to TRBJ2-7; possible D gene TRBD2, 6 bases. CDR1 is SGHTA, CDR2 FQGNSA, per germline. The CDR3 has 10 residues. CDR3 sequence reads: CASSLGQGGF. CDR3 nucleotides: TGTGCCAGCAGCTTAGGTCAGGGAGGCTTC.

The CDR3 coding sequence is TGCAGCGTTGAGCCCCTCCGGAGGGACGGTGAGACCCAGTACTTC. Amino acid sequence: CSVEPLRRDGETQYF. The chain carries TRBV29-1 and TRBJ2-5; a weak D match, TRBD2 (6 bases). Per the germline V gene, CDR1 is SQVTM and CDR2 is ANQGSEA. This CDR3 has 15 residues. The V gene lost 3 bases and the J gene lost 5 bases, with 19 bases spanning the gap.

The V and J genes are TRBV5-1 and TRBJ2-5; TRBD1 or TRBD2 may be the D gene (5 bases each). Trimming removed 0 bases from V and 0 bases from J, with 9 bases in between. Germline V CDR1 and CDR2: SGHRS, YFSETQ. The CDR3 has 15 residues. The CDR3 nucleotides read TGCGCCAGCAGCTTGGAGGGGAGATACCAAGAGACCCAGTACTTC. This gives the protein CASSLEGRYQETQYF.

This clone has a single count. V usage is TRBV30 and J usage is TRBJ2-7, with D perhaps given as TRBD1 or TRBD2 (5 bases each). Between the trimmed V and J ends, which lost 4 bases and 2 bases, there was a span of 15 bases. Germline values: CDR1 GTSNPN, CDR2 SVGIG (reference sequence). The CDR3 covers 14 residues. CDR3 in amino acids: CAWTEGPVPYEQYF. CDR3 nucleotides: TGTGCCTGGACCGAGGGGCCAGTACCCTACGAGCAGTACTTC.

The V gene is TRBV29-1, the J gene TRBJ1-2, with D perhaps TRBD1 (5 bases). Germline V lookup: CDR1 SQVTM, CDR2 ANQGSEA. V dropped 4 bases and J dropped 5 bases, with 14 bases sitting between them. This CDR3 region has 13 residues. DNA for the CDR3: TGCAGCGTTGGCCCCCGGGGGATGTATGGCTACACCTTC. Residues: CSVGPRGMYGYTF.

The chain couples TRBV6-5 to TRBJ1-5; D might be TRBD1 (5 bases). Looked up from germline, CDR1 is MNHEY and CDR2 is SVGAGI. Trimming stripped 5 bases from V and 6 bases from J, with 8 bases between. This CDR3 is 12 amino acids long. CDR3 nucleotide sequence: TGTGCCAGCAGTCATCAGGGTCAGCCCCAGCATTTT. Its translation: CASSHQGQPQHF.

The rearrangement joins TRBV25-1 to TRBJ2-5, with D possibly being TRBD2 (7 bases). Germline V gene lookup returns CDR1 MGHDK and CDR2 SYGVNS. The CDR3 is 13 amino acids. Trimming stripped 6 bases from V and 3 bases from J, with 11 bases between. The CDR3 DNA sequence: TGTGCCAGCAGCGCGGGGGCGGAAGAGACCCAGTACTTC. Translated, it gives CASSAGAEETQYF.

The rearrangement links TRBV7-9 to TRBJ1-2, with D perhaps matching TRBD1 (5 bases). V lost 5 bases and J 13 bases, leaving 26 bases between the germline ends. The germline V gene has CDR1 SEHNR and CDR2 FQNEAQ (reference sequence). CDR3 length: 15 residues. The CDR3 DNA reads TGTGCCAGCAGCCCGTTTGTGGGACTGGCGATCCAGTGCACCTTC. It specifies CASSPFVGLAIQCTF.

The chain has TRBV11-2 and TRBJ2-5; D unresolved. There are 18 residues in the CDR3. The germline CDR1 and CDR2 sequences are SGHAT and FQNNGV. Trimming left V 3 bases short and J 1 base short, with 21 bases between. The CDR3 sequence: CASSLSALLGGLQETQYF. CDR3 DNA: TGTGCCAGCAGCTTGTCTGCCCTGCTGGGTGGGCTCCAAGAGACCCAGTACTTC.

The chain has TRBV7-9 and TRBJ2-1, with a tentative D call TRBD1 (7 bases). Deletions cut 1 base from V and 8 bases from J, with 18 bases between. Germline values: CDR1 SEHNR, CDR2 FQNEAQ (reference sequence). There are 16 residues in the CDR3. The CDR3 DNA sequence: TGTGCCAGCAGCTTAGATCAGGGGGGCACAGGCTATGAGCAGTTCTTC. It yields the protein CASSLDQGGTGYEQFF.

The V gene is TRBV9, the J gene TRBJ2-5; a possible D gene is TRBD1 (5 bases). The CDR3 sequence is 15 residues long. From germline, CDR1 is SGDLS and CDR2 YYNGEE. The V end was cut by 2 bases, the J end by 5 bases, with 16 bases between. The CDR3 nucleotides read TGTGCCAGCAGCGTTGGTCAGGCAGGGTGGGAGACCCAGTACTTC. This gives the protein CASSVGQAGWETQYF. Filled out from reference TRBV9 and TRBJ2-5, the complete variable domain reads DSGVTQTPKHLITATGQRVTLRCSPRSGDLSVYWYQQSLDQGLQFLIQYYNGEERAKGNILERFSAQQFPDLHSELNLSSLELGDSALYFCASSVGQAGWETQYFGPGTRLLVL.

The chain joins TRBV9 to TRBJ2-3; 7 bases align to TRBD2. The CDR3 covers 16 residues. In germline, CDR1 is SGDLS, CDR2 YYNGEE. V lost 3 bases, J lost 2 bases, and 9 bases stayed unmatched. CDR3 sequence: CASSALVGGSTDTQYF. The CDR3 DNA is TGTGCCAGCAGCGCCCTTGTGGGGGGGTCCACAGATACGCAGTATTTT.